Sequencing of this T cell receptor (beta chain) was carried out in a study of T cell responses to AZD1222 COVID-19 vaccine. The wider study: Analysis merged second doses at about 4 or about 12 weeks.

The assay was immunoSEQ multiplex PCR, and TCRdb's table has in-frame clones only and misses some. Counted here are about 100,000 clones, around 90% occurring once; the ten biggest clones make up about 1.8%. Germline V gene data show CDR1 as SGHNT and CDR2 as YYREEE (reference sequence). Trimming cost V 7 bases and J 5 bases, with 12 bases left between them. CDR3 length: 13 amino acids. This receptor was taken from an adult in good health. The chain combines TRBV5-4 with TRBJ2-2; weak D call: TRBD1 (5 bases). The source was peripheral blood, collected on day 0 of AZD1222 vaccination. The CDR3 loop is CASADSGTGELFF. CDR3 bases: TGTGCCAGCGCCGACTCAGGGACCGGGGAGCTGTTTTTT.